A selection of T cell receptor beta chains follows, all from one sample in a study of CD8 T cells in Susac syndrome. TCRdb used MiXCR to reprocess the immunoSEQ multiplex PCR reads, holding one entry per CDR3 protein. The data contain around 140,000 distinct CDR3 sequences, approximately 95% of them singletons. The sequencing sample was made of CD4+ T cells from PBMCs. The receptors here all came from a human donor in good health. CDR3s include the opening cysteine and the closing phenylalanine or tryptophan. Fields, in order: clone size, J gene, D gene, V gene, CDR3 protein, CDR3 DNA. A D gene is named only where the DNA matches it firmly. Size is stated for part of the rows, as once, few or many counts, or as a class when the clone is expanded.

size: -
J: TRBJ2-7
D: TRBD2
V: TRBV20-1
CDR3: CSARAPGRVEQYF
DNA: TGCAGTGCTAGAGCTCCAGGGAGGGTCGAGCAGTACTTC

size: -
J: TRBJ2-4
D: -
V: TRBV30
CDR3: CAWSPIGGVAKNIQYF
DNA: TGTGCCTGGTCCCCTATCGGGGGAGTAGCCAAAAACATTCAGTACTTC

size: -
J: TRBJ2-5
D: -
V: TRBV5-4
CDR3: CASSLGRAPYQETQYF
DNA: TGTGCCAGCAGTCTTGGAAGGGCGCCCTACCAAGAGACCCAGTACTTC

size: few
J: TRBJ2-5
D: -
V: TRBV27
CDR3: CASSPTGETQYF
DNA: TGTGCCAGCAGTCCTACGGGGGAGACCCAGTACTTC

size: -
J: TRBJ2-3
D: -
V: TRBV19
CDR3: CASSARDVGDTQYF
DNA: TGTGCCAGTAGTGCCAGGGATGTAGGAGATACGCAGTATTTT

size: -
J: TRBJ2-5
D: TRBD1
V: TRBV29-1
CDR3: CSAPGQWGETQYF
DNA: TGCAGCGCCCCGGGACAGTGGGGGGAGACCCAGTACTTC

size: once
J: TRBJ2-4
D: -
V: TRBV12-3/TRBV12-4
CDR3: CASSFAQGIMKNIQYF
DNA: TGTGCCAGCAGTTTTGCCCAGGGGATTATGAAAAACATTCAGTACTTC

size: -
J: TRBJ1-5
D: -
V: TRBV5-6
CDR3: CASSSIGTSNQPQHF
DNA: TGTGCCAGCAGCTCCATAGGAACTAGCAATCAGCCCCAGCATTTT

size: -
J: TRBJ1-1
D: -
V: TRBV18
CDR3: CASSPMNGQLNTEAFF
DNA: TGTGCCAGCTCACCAATGAACGGGCAGCTGAACACTGAAGCTTTCTTT

size: -
J: TRBJ2-2
D: -
V: TRBV5-1
CDR3: CASSYSGTTNTGELFF
DNA: TGCGCCAGCAGCTATTCCGGGACAACGAACACCGGGGAGCTGTTTTTT

size: -
J: TRBJ1-2
D: -
V: TRBV20-1
CDR3: CSARDVRGAYFGYTF
DNA: TGCAGTGCTAGAGATGTAAGGGGCGCCTACTTTGGCTACACCTTC

size: -
J: TRBJ2-6
D: -
V: TRBV18
CDR3: CASSPRLASGANVLTF
DNA: TGTGCCAGCTCACCCCGGCTAGCGTCTGGGGCCAACGTCCTGACTTTC

size: -
J: TRBJ1-2
D: TRBD1
V: TRBV10-1
CDR3: CASKSGGGGYGYTF
DNA: TGCGCCAGCAAATCAGGGGGTGGTGGCTATGGCTACACCTTC

size: -
J: TRBJ1-1
D: TRBD1
V: TRBV20-1
CDR3: CSARILTGGGTEAFF
DNA: TGCAGTGCTAGAATTTTGACAGGGGGCGGCACTGAAGCTTTCTTT

size: -
J: TRBJ2-7
D: -
V: TRBV6-5
CDR3: CASTKGWHSYEQYF
DNA: TGTGCCAGCACCAAGGGATGGCACTCCTACGAGCAGTACTTC

size: -
J: TRBJ2-5
D: -
V: TRBV9
CDR3: CASSVEPVPQETQYF
DNA: TGTGCCAGCAGCGTAGAGCCGGTTCCCCAAGAGACCCAGTACTTC

size: -
J: TRBJ2-7
D: -
V: TRBV10-1
CDR3: CASTNSYEQYF
DNA: TGCGCCAGCACTAACAGCTACGAGCAGTACTTC

size: -
J: TRBJ2-5
D: -
V: TRBV2
CDR3: CASSDSRPQETQYF
DNA: TGTGCCAGCAGTGACTCCAGGCCTCAAGAGACCCAGTACTTC

size: -
J: TRBJ1-3
D: TRBD1
V: TRBV6-5
CDR3: CASSYSPPTGTVSSGNTIYF
DNA: TGTGCCAGCAGTTACTCGCCCCCTACGGGGACAGTGAGCTCTGGAAACACCATATATTTT

size: -
J: TRBJ1-1
D: -
V: TRBV12-3/TRBV12-4
CDR3: CASRDKLLAEAFF
DNA: TGTGCCAGCAGGGATAAATTGTTGGCTGAAGCTTTCTTT

size: -
J: TRBJ1-1
D: -
V: TRBV2
CDR3: CASRMTPVPSEAFF
DNA: TGTGCCAGCAGGATGACACCGGTCCCCTCTGAAGCTTTCTTT

size: -
J: TRBJ2-2
D: TRBD2
V: TRBV30
CDR3: CAWSRRLAENTGELFF
DNA: TGTGCCTGGAGTCGCCGACTAGCGGAGAACACCGGGGAGCTGTTTTTT

size: -
J: TRBJ1-2
D: TRBD1
V: TRBV19
CDR3: CASTLTGGAGYTF
DNA: TGTGCCAGTACCCTCACAGGGGGAGCTGGCTATACCTTC

size: -
J: TRBJ2-7
D: -
V: TRBV11-2
CDR3: CASSLITGVDYEQYF
DNA: TGTGCCAGCAGCTTAATAACGGGAGTAGACTACGAGCAGTACTTC

size: -
J: TRBJ1-1
D: -
V: TRBV20-1
CDR3: CSATEPGIGAFF
DNA: TGCAGTGCCACAGAGCCAGGGATAGGGGCTTTCTTT

size: few
J: TRBJ1-5
D: -
V: TRBV19
CDR3: CASSPISLNQPQHF
DNA: TGTGCCAGTAGTCCCATAAGTCTCAATCAGCCCCAGCATTTT

size: -
J: TRBJ1-2
D: TRBD1
V: TRBV12-3/TRBV12-4
CDR3: CASSSQGTSYTF
DNA: TGTGCCAGCAGTTCACAGGGGACGAGCTACACCTTC

size: -
J: TRBJ2-7
D: -
V: TRBV27
CDR3: CASSTGAYEQYF
DNA: TGTGCCAGCTCCACGGGGGCCTACGAGCAGTACTTC

size: -
J: TRBJ1-2
D: -
V: TRBV28
CDR3: CASSFLPWGYTF
DNA: TGTGCCAGCAGCTTTCTTCCGTGGGGCTACACCTTC